One sample yielded the 2 T cell receptor beta chains listed below, sequenced in a study of response to subunit inactivated influenza vaccine. TCRdb ran MiXCR on the RT-PCR reads and lists one entry per CDR3 protein. In the table there are 500,000 to 600,000 distinct CDR3 sequences, roughly 10% of which are singletons. The data were also submitted as part of a second study, on T cells expressing NK-cell markers. From that study: Libraries used 5'RACE template switching adding universal primer site and UMIs.

Specimen: PBMCs from blood, collected on the day of vaccination. Source of these receptors: a man over 45 who received an inactivated influenza vaccine.

V gene TRBV10-3 combines with J gene TRBJ2-7; possibly TRBD1 for D (5 bases). Trimming took 0 bases from V and 7 from J, leaving 10 bases between them. The CDR3 totals 13 residues. CDR1 is ENHRY and CDR2 is SYGVKD in the germline V gene. CDR3 sequence: CAISESGVREQYF. CDR3 coding DNA: TGTGCCATCAGTGAGTCAGGGGTCAGGGAGCAGTACTTC.

In this sample, this clonotype turned up many times. The chain carries TRBV6-1 and TRBJ1-6; 7 bases fit TRBD1. Trimming at V came to 7 bases and at J to 8 bases, leaving 14 bases not matched to a gene. CDR1 and CDR2 from the germline V gene are MNHNS and SASEGT. There are 16 residues in the CDR3. CDR3 loop: CASNRPGQPNYSPLHF. CDR3 nucleotide sequence: TGTGCCAGCAACCGACCGGGACAGCCTAACTATTCACCCCTCCACTTT.